What follows is one T cell receptor beta chain and its context. Its antigen is unidentified. Purity exceeding 98% was reached by all sorted populations. This sample was taken from a study of beta chain features in type 1 diabetes. Study-wide context: Sorted cells from all samples, numbering over 85,000,000, were examined.

Reverse transcription of all isolated RNA meant that expressed TCRB transcripts were sequenced. Sequencing was performed with immunoSEQ multiplex PCR; in TCRdb, only in-frame clones are kept and a portion is missing. The sample shows approximately 730,000 clones, roughly 13% of them seen only once. Deletions cut 4 bases from V and 4 bases from J, with 19 bases between. CDR1 is GTSNPN and CDR2 is SVGIG in the germline V gene (reference sequence). The CDR3 spans 16 residues. Overall study results and limits: There was a moderate but significant shortening of TCRB CDR3s in all four CD4+ subsets of Type 1 diabetes patients. High TCR expression in some cells could lead to their over-representation in cDNA sequencing.

The sequencing input was naive CD4+ T cells from blood. The source is a man between 18 and 35 years old with type 1 diabetes. This chain joins TRBV30 and TRBJ2-2, with D possibly matching TRBD2 (5 bases). CDR3 sequence: CAWIPANGVGTGELFF. The CDR3 DNA is TGTGCCTGGATACCAGCTAACGGGGTCGGCACCGGGGAGCTGTTTTTT. Full variable domain (rest looked up from reference TRBV30 and TRBJ2-2): SQTIHQWPATLVQPVGSPLSLECTVEGTSNPNLYWYRQAAGRGLQLLFYSVGIGQISSEVPQNLSASRPQDRQFILSSKKLLLSDSGFYLCAWIPANGVGTGELFFGEGSRLTVL.